This TCR beta chain was obtained from a study of CD8 T cells in ankylosing spondylitis. Study-level points and caveats: According to the report, clones linked to the disease were significantly enriched in matched synovial fluid samples taken from ankylosing spondylitis patients. Earlier work had already found some motif variants in reactive arthritis synovial fluid and blood. Characteristic, it appeared, of ankylosing spondylitis blood was a TCR beta motif of about eight highly homologous variants. Disease-associated clonotypes exhibited CD8+ identity and were relatively infrequent in peripheral blood.

This CDR3 spans 16 amino acids. The V end was cut by 0 bases, the J end by 2 bases, with 14 bases between. Germline lookup yields CDR1 DFQATT and CDR2 SNEGSKA (reference sequence). A quantitative 5'-RACE method, one with molecular barcodes, was used to make TCR beta libraries. TCRdb re-called the 5' RACE reads through MiXCR, storing one row per CDR3 protein. This sample has fewer than 750,000 distinct CDR3 sequences; 15% to 20% occur once, and the top ten carry about a fifth. This clonotype was observed a few times. Its cognate antigen is unknown. The chain links TRBV20-1 to TRBJ1-5; tentatively, D is TRBD1 (5 bases). Sequenced sample: blood, either unsorted or a sorted T cell fraction (not recorded which). The receptor was isolated from a male donor with ankylosing spondylitis. CDR3: CSARDPREVGNQPQHF. As DNA, the CDR3 is TGCAGTGCTAGAGACCCCAGGGAAGTTGGCAATCAGCCCCAGCATTTT.